This TCR beta chain was identified during a study of blood T cell repertoires in COVID-19. Sequencing was performed with immunoSEQ multiplex PCR; in TCRdb, only in-frame clones are kept and a portion is missing. The repertoire holds 250,000 to 300,000 clones, with about 87% as singletons. The germline V and J ends were trimmed by 7 bases and 3 bases, with 10 bases remaining between them. From germline, CDR1 is MNHEY and CDR2 SVGAGI. The CDR3 runs 12 residues. The chain employs TRBV6-5 and TRBJ2-7, with D unresolved. This receptor was obtained from a woman aged 30 to 39 who had recovered from COVID-19. Input material: peripheral blood. The CDR3 loop is CASNDIYYEQYF. For the CDR3, the DNA is TGTGCCAGCAACGACATATACTACGAGCAGTACTTC.